This T cell receptor beta chain originates from a study of T cell repertoires in cytomegalovirus infection. About the study: Matching HLA type, along with CMV infection, was indicated by public TCR beta signatures.

Study-level points and caveats: Clonotype analysis showed dominance of the ex vivo response by HLA-C-restricted CMV-specific TCR beta clonotypes. Cumulative public TCR beta family frequency identified carriers of CMV plus the relevant HLA.

There are 15 residues in the CDR3. CDR1 is SGHTA and CDR2 is FQGNSA in the germline V gene. After removal of 5 bases from V and 6 bases from J, the junction contained 7 bases not matched to a gene. In TCRdb, the reads were re-called with MiXCR into one record per CDR3 protein. This sample has roughly 300,000 distinct CDR3 sequences, with roughly 26% found just once. In its sample, this clonotype was seen many times. Its antigen remains unknown. What was sequenced was PBMCs. This receptor was identified in a human donor in good health (CMV status not recorded). Some clones in this sample may be carry-over from other donors' samples. The chain carries TRBV7-2 and TRBJ1-6; 7 bases match TRBD1. CDR3 coding DNA: TGTGCCAGCAGCCGACAGGGATCAATTAATTCACCCCTCCACTTT. This gives the protein CASSRQGSINSPLHF.